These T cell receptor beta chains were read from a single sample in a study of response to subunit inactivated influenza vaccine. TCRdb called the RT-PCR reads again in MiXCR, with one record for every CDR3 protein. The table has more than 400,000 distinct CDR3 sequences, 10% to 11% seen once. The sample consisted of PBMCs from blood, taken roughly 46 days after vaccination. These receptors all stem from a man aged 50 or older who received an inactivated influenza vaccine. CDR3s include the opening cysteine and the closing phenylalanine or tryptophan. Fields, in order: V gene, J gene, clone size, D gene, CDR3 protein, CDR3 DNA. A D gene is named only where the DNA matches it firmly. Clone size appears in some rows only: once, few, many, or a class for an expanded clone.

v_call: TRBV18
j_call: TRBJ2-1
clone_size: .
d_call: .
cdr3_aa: CASSPRGEPWNEQFF
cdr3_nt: TGTGCCAGCTCACCCCGCGGGGAACCCTGGAATGAGCAGTTCTTC

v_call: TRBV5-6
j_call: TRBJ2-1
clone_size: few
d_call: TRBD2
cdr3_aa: CASSLLAGGPGTYNEQFF
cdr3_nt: TGTGCCAGCAGCTTGTTGGCGGGAGGGCCAGGGACCTACAATGAGCAGTTCTTC

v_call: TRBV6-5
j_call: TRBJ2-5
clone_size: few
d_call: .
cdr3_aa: CASAGSLETQYF
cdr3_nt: TGTGCCAGCGCGGGCAGCTTGGAGACCCAGTACTTC

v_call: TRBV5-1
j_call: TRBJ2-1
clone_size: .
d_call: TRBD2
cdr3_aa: CASSLRLTSANNEQFF
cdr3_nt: TGCGCCAGCAGCTTGAGGTTGACTAGCGCCAACAATGAGCAGTTCTTC

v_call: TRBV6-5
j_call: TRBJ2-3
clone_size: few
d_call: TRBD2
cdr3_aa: CASSYSGSGGTDTQYF
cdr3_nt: TGTGCCAGCAGTTACTCGGGTAGCGGGGGGACAGATACGCAGTATTTT

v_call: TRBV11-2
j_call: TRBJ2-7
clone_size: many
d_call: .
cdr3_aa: CASSLANDYEQYF
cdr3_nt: TGTGCCAGCAGCTTAGCTAACGACTACGAGCAGTACTTC

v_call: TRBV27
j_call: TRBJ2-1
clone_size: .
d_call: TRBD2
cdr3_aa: CASGRLAGGQEQFF
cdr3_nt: TGTGCCAGCGGTAGACTAGCGGGGGGGCAAGAGCAGTTCTTC

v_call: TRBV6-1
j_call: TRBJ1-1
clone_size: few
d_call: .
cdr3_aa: CASKDSMNTEAFF
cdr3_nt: TGTGCCAGCAAAGACAGTATGAACACTGAAGCTTTCTTT

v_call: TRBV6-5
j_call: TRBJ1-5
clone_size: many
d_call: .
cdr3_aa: CASSYLVARGTSQPQHF
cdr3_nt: TGTGCCAGCAGTTACTTAGTCGCCAGGGGAACGTCTCAGCCCCAGCATTTT

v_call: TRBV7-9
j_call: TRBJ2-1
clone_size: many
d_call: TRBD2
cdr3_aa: CASSFRLADYNEQFF
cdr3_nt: TGTGCCAGCAGCTTCCGACTAGCGGATTACAATGAGCAGTTCTTC

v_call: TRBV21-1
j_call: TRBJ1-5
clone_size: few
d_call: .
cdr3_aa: CASSKGGRSNQPQHF
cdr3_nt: TGTGCCAGCAGCAAAGGAGGAAGAAGCAATCAGCCCCAGCATTTT

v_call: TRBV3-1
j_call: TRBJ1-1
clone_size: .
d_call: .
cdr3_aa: CASSRAMENTEAFF
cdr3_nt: TGTGCCAGCAGCCGTGCCATGGAGAACACTGAAGCTTTCTTT

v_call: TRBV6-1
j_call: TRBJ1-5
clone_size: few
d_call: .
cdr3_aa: CASSFGPGHQPQHF
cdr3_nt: TGTGCCAGCAGCTTTGGGCCAGGGCATCAGCCCCAGCATTTT

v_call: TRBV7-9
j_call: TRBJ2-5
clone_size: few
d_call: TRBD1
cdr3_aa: CASSLYEWGQGLETQYF
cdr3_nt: TGTGCCAGCAGCTTATACGAGTGGGGACAGGGGCTCGAGACCCAGTACTTC

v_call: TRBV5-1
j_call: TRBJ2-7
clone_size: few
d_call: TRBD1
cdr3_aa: CASSLAASGGVEQYF
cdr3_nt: TGCGCCAGCAGCTTGGCGGCCTCAGGGGGCGTCGAGCAGTACTTC

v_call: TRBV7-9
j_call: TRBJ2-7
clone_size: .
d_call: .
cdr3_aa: CASSLEGRPGYEQYF
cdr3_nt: TGTGCCAGCAGCTTAGAAGGGCGGCCCGGCTACGAGCAGTACTTC

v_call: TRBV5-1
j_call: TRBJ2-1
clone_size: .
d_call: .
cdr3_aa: CASSIRPAGPNNEQFF
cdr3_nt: TGCGCCAGCAGCATACGTCCAGCGGGCCCGAACAATGAGCAGTTCTTC

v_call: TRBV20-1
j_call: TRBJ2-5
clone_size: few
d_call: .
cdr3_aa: CSARKVETQYF
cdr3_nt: TGCAGTGCTAGAAAGGTTGAGACCCAGTACTTC

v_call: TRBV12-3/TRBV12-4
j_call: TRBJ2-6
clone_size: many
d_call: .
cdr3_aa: CASSFVGANVLTF
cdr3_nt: TGTGCCAGCAGTTTTGTTGGGGCCAACGTCCTGACTTTC

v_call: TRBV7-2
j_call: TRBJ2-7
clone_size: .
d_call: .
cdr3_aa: CASSFGTPPIHEQYF
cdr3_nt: TGTGCCAGCAGCTTCGGGACTCCGCCGATCCACGAGCAGTACTTC

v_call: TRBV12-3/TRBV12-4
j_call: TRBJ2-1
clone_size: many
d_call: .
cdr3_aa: CAIGGGSYNEQFF
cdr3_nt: TGTGCCATAGGGGGAGGCTCCTACAATGAGCAGTTCTTC

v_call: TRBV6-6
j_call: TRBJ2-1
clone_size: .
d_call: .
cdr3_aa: CASSYSSEQFF
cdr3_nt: TGTGCCAGCAGTTACTCGTCTGAGCAGTTCTTC

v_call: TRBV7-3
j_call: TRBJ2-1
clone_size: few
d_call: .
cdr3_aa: CASSPPGADEQFF
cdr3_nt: TGTGCCAGCAGCCCCCCGGGGGCGGATGAGCAGTTCTTC

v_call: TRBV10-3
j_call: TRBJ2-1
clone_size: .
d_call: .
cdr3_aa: CAISGGGRRGFNEQFF
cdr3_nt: TGTGCCATCAGTGGGGGGGGCAGGCGAGGCTTCAATGAGCAGTTCTTC

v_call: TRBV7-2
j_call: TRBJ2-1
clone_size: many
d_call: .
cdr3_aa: CASSLGPGRGNEQFF
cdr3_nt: TGTGCCAGCAGCCTAGGGCCGGGTAGAGGGAATGAGCAGTTCTTC

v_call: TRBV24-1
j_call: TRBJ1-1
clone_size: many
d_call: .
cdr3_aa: CATRGDTEAFF
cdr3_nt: TGTGCCACCAGAGGGGACACTGAAGCTTTCTTT

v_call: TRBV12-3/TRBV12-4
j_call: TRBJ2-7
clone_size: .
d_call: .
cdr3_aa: CASSIRDTSYEQYF
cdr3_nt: TGTGCCAGCAGTATCCGGGACACCTCCTACGAGCAGTACTTC

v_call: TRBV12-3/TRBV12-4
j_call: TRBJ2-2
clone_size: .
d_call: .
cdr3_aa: CASEENTGELFF
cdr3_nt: TGTGCCAGCGAGGAGAACACCGGGGAGCTGTTTTTT

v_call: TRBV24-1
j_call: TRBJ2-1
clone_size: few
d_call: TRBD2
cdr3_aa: CATSGWTAGVSYNEQFF
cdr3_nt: TGTGCCACCAGTGGATGGACAGCGGGGGTTTCCTACAATGAGCAGTTCTTC

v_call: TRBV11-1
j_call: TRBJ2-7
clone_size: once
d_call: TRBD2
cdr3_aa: CASRGGGPGTSGTTRPEQYF
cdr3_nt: TGTGCCAGCAGGGGCGGGGGTCCGGGGACTAGCGGGACTACGAGGCCCGAGCAGTACTTC

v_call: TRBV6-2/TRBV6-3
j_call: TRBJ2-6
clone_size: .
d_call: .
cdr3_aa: CASSYMGSSGANVLTF
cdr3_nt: TGTGCCAGCAGTTATATGGGGAGCTCTGGGGCCAACGTCCTGACTTTC

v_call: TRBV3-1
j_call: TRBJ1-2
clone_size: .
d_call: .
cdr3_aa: CASSQDVLGRSNYGYTF
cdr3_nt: TGTGCCAGCAGCCAAGATGTGTTGGGGCGCTCTAACTATGGCTACACCTTC

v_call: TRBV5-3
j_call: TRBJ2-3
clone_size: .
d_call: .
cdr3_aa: CATQGYRGASTDTQYF
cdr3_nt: TGTGCCACTCAGGGGTATAGGGGGGCCAGCACAGATACGCAGTATTTT

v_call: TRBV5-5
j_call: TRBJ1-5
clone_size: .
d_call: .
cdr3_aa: CASSLASPDQPQHF
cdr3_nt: TGTGCCAGCAGCTTGGCCTCGCCGGATCAGCCCCAGCATTTT

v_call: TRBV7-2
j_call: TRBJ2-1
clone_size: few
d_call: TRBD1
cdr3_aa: CASSPDRGIYNEQFF
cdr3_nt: TGTGCCAGCAGCCCAGACAGGGGGATCTACAATGAGCAGTTCTTC

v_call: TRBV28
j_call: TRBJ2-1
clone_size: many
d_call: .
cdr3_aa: CASKDSGYNEQFF
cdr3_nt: TGTGCCAGCAAAGACAGTGGGTACAATGAGCAGTTCTTC

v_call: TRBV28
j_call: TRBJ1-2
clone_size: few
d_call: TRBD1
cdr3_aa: CASSFFGTGVGYTF
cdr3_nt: TGTGCCAGCAGTTTTTTCGGGACAGGGGTTGGCTACACCTTC

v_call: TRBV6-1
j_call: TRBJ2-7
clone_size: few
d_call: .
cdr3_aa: CASSPLSLPYEQYF
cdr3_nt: TGTGCCAGCAGTCCCCTATCCCTTCCCTACGAGCAGTACTTC

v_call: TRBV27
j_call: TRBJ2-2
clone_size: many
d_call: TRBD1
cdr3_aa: CASSTGQGTGELFF
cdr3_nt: TGTGCCAGCAGTACCGGACAGGGGACCGGGGAGCTGTTTTTT

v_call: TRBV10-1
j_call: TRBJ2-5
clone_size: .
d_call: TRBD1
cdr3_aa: CASSESGTGDWAKETQYF
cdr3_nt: TGCGCCAGCAGTGAGTCCGGGACAGGGGACTGGGCCAAAGAGACCCAGTACTTC

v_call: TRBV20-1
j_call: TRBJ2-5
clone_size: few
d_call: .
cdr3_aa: CSATFWNGETQYF
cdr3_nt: TGCAGTGCTACTTTCTGGAATGGTGAGACCCAGTACTTC

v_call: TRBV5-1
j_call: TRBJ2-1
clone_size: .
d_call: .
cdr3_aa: CASRGQGRNNEQFF
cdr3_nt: TGCGCCAGCAGAGGGCAGGGACGGAACAATGAGCAGTTCTTC

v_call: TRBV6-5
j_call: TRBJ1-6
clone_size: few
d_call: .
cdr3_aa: CASSYTYRDNFAEYSPLHF
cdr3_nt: TGTGCCAGCAGTTACACCTATCGGGACAATTTTGCCGAGTATTCACCCCTCCACTTT

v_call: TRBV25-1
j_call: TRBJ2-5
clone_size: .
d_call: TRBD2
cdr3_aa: CASSRGGEETQYF
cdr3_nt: TGTGCCAGCAGTCGGGGAGGGGAAGAGACCCAGTACTTC

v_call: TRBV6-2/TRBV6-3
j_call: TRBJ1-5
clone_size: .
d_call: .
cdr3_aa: CASSPTIGQPQHF
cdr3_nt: TGTGCCAGCAGTCCTACAATTGGGCAGCCCCAGCATTTT

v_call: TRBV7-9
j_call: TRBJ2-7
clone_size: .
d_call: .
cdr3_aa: CASSLAGKPSYEQYF
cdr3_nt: TGTGCCAGCAGCTTAGCGGGTAAGCCCTCCTACGAGCAGTACTTC

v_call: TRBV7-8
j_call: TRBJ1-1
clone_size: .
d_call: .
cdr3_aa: CASSFLDSEAFF
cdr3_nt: TGTGCCAGCAGTTTCCTGGACAGCGAAGCTTTCTTT